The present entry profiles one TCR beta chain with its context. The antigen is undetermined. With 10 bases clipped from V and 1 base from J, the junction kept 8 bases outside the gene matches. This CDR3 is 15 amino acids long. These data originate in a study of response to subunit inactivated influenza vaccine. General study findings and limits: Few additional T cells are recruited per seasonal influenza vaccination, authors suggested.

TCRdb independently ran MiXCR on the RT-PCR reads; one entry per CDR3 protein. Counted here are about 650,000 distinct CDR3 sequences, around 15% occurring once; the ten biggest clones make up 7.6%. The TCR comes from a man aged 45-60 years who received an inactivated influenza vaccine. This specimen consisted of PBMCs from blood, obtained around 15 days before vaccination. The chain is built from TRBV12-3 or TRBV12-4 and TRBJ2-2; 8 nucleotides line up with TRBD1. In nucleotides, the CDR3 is TGTGCCACCTCACGGACAGGGCGGAACACCGGGGAGCTGTTTTTT. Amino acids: CATSRTGRNTGELFF.